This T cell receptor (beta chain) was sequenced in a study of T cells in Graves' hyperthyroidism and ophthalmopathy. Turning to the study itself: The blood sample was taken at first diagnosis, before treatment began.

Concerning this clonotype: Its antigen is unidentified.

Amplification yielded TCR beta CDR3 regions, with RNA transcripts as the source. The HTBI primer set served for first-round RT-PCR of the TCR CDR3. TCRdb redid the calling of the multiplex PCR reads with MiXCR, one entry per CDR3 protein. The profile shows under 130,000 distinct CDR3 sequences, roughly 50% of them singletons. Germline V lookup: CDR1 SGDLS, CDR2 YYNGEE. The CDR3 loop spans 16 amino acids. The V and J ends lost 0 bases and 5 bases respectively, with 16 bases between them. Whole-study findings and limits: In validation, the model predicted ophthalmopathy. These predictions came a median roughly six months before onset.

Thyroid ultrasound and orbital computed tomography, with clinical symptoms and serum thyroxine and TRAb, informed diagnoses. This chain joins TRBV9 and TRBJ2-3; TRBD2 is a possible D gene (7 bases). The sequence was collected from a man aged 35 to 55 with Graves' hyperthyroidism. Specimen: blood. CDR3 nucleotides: TGTGCCAGCAGCGTAGATGGGGGGGCCGGAGGAGATACGCAGTATTTT. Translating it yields CASSVDGGAGGDTQYF.